The 25 T cell receptor beta chains listed next were all sequenced from one sample in a study of human T cells and chemical hapten exposure. Time point denoted: patch test 2, 6 weeks after DPC sensitization. The treatment denotes: therapeutic diphenylcyclopropenone sensitization with weekly scalp DPC. TCRdb recomputed calls from the RACE reads with MiXCR, one row per CDR3 protein. The sample carries about 70,000 distinct CDR3 sequences, 8.5% recorded once. This material consisted of whole blood, taken in connection with sensitization to the hapten diphenylcyclopropenone (DPC). These receptors were collected from a woman in her forties or fifties with alopecia areata. Some clones in this sample may be carry-over from other donors' samples.

This clonotype has more than one count but fewer than ten. The rearrangement links TRBV29-1 to TRBJ2-7; 10 bases match TRBD1. Germline loops: CDR1 SQVTM, CDR2 ANQGSEA. V dropped 3 bases and J dropped 5; count of bases not matched to a gene: 4. The CDR3 runs to 13 residues. The CDR3 here is CSVEVGTGDEQYF. The CDR3 nucleotides are TGCAGCGTTGAGGTTGGGACAGGGGACGAGCAGTACTTC.

This clonotype was detected only a few times. The chain links TRBV6-5 to TRBJ1-4; weak D call: TRBD1 (5 bases). Trimming shortened V by 6 bases and J by 0 bases, and 14 bases separated the two germline ends. Germline V CDR1 and CDR2: MNHEY, SVGAGI. The CDR3 is 16 residues long. The CDR3 DNA reads as TGTGCCAGCAGGCTGGGACGGGTTGCAACTAATGAAAAACTGTTTTTT. The encoded protein is CASRLGRVATNEKLFF.

The sample holds many counts of this clonotype. V usage is TRBV6-2 or TRBV6-3 and J usage is TRBJ2-3; possible D gene TRBD2, 6 bases. V gave up 4 bases and J gave up 3 bases, with 20 bases separating them. There are 17 residues in the CDR3. Germline CDR1 reads MNHEY; CDR2 reads SVGEGT. CDR3 bases: TGTGCCAGCAGTTCGGATAGCGGCCGGGGAAGGACAGATACGCAGTATTTT. Its translation: CASSSDSGRGRTDTQYF.

A few counts support this clonotype. The J gene is TRBJ2-3, the V gene TRBV6-2 or TRBV6-3, with 8 bases matching TRBD2. V shed 0 bases, J shed 0 bases, and the junction held 11 bases outside the gene matches. The germline V gene encodes CDR1 MNHEY and CDR2 SVGEGT. CDR3 length: 19 residues. CDR3: CASSYSRFAGGGSTDTQYF. CDR3 nucleotides: TGTGCCAGCAGTTACTCGAGGTTTGCGGGAGGCGGAAGCACAGATACGCAGTATTTT.

This clonotype came up a few times. The chain has TRBV20-1 and TRBJ2-7; 7 positions agree with TRBD1. V gave up 6 bases and J gave up 4 bases; unmatched junction bases: 6. The V gene's germline CDR1 is DFQATT and CDR2 SNEGSKA (reference sequence). The CDR3 runs to 12 residues. Written as DNA, the CDR3 is TGCAGTGCCCACGACAGGGCTTACGAGCAGTACTTC. It codes for CSAHDRAYEQYF.

The gene calls are TRBV5-1 and TRBJ1-1, with 7 bases aligning to TRBD1. CDR1 is SGHRS, CDR2 YFSETQ, per germline. V was clipped by 1 base and J by 5 bases; unmatched bases: 8. The CDR3 length is 15 residues. The CDR3 sequence: CASSLRVRGGTEAFF. Written as DNA, the CDR3 is TGCGCCAGCAGCTTGAGGGTCAGGGGGGGAACTGAAGCTTTCTTT.

There are a few counts of this clonotype. The V gene is TRBV12-3 or TRBV12-4, the J gene TRBJ1-1, with 7 bases fitting TRBD1. Trimming took 6 bases from V and 1 from J; bases not matched to a gene: 5. CDR3 size: 14 residues. The CDR3 bases are TGTGCCAGCAGAAGCGGGACAGCGAACACTGAAGCTTTCTTT. Its translation: CASRSGTANTEAFF.

The rearrangement links TRBV5-8 to TRBJ1-2, with 9 bases identical to TRBD1. CDR3 length: 14 residues. V lost 4 bases, J lost 4 bases, and 5 bases stayed unmatched. CDR1 and CDR2 (germline): SGHTS, YDEGEE. CDR3 nucleotide sequence: TGTGCCAGCAGCATACAGGGGGCAGTCTATGGCTACACCTTC. Protein product: CASSIQGAVYGYTF.

The chain uses TRBV12-5 and TRBJ1-5, with unresolved D. Germline V CDR1 and CDR2: LGHNT, FRNRAP. With 1 base removed from V and 3 bases from J, the gap between germline ends came to 10 bases. This CDR3 has 15 residues. This CDR3 reads CASGLEDGINQPQHF. The CDR3 DNA sequence: TGTGCTAGTGGTTTGGAGGACGGAATCAATCAGCCCCAGCATTTT. The full variable domain, its missing parts supplied by reference TRBV12-5 and TRBJ1-5, is DARVTQTPRHKVTEMGQEVTMRCQPILGHNTVFWYRQTMMQGLELLAYFRNRAPLDDSGMPKDRFSAEMPDATLATLKIQPSEPRDSAVYFCASGLEDGINQPQHFGDGTRLSIL.

The chain recombines TRBV3-1 with TRBJ2-7; the match to TRBD1 covers 10 bases. V lost 3 bases to trimming and J lost 2 bases; unmatched junction nucleotides: 1. Germline V gives CDR1 LGHDT, CDR2 YNNKEL (reference sequence). This CDR3 is built from 14 residues. The chain's CDR3 is CASSQGTGAYEQYF. CDR3 nucleotides: TGTGCCAGCAGCCAGGGGACAGGGGCCTACGAGCAGTACTTC.

This clonotype has a count of ten or more. This chain joins TRBV9 and TRBJ2-7; 8 bases agree with TRBD1. Germline assignment: CDR1 SGDLS and CDR2 YYNGEE. J was trimmed by 2 bases and V by 2 bases; bases with no gene match: 6. The CDR3 extends over 15 amino acids. CDR3 bases: TGTGCCAGCAGCGTGGAACCGACAGGGGCCTACGAGCAGTACTTC. Its protein product is CASSVEPTGAYEQYF.

The chain uses TRBV5-1 and TRBJ1-1; 7 bases match TRBD1. The germline V gene encodes CDR1 SGHRS and CDR2 YFSETQ. The CDR3 covers 13 residues. V shed 5 bases, J shed 0 bases, and the junction held 1 base outside the gene matches. The DNA for the CDR3 is TGCGCCAGCAGGGGACAGCTGAACACTGAAGCTTTCTTT. Translating it yields CASRGQLNTEAFF.

This clonotype was detected a few times. This rearrangement joins TRBV15 to TRBJ2-3, with D unclear. Germline loops: CDR1 LNHNV, CDR2 YYDKDF (reference sequence). V was clipped by 6 bases and J by 5 bases, with 18 bases between them. The CDR3 is 15 amino acids. CDR3 protein: CATRDRRLLGDTQYF. CDR3 nucleotide sequence: TGTGCCACCAGAGACCGCCGATTGCTAGGAGATACGCAGTATTTT.

CDR3 coding DNA: TGTGCCAGCAGTTTATTACTGACAGGGGGCTATCCCTACGAGCAGTACTTC. It encodes CASSLLLTGGYPYEQYF. J is TRBJ2-7 and V is TRBV28; 10 positions agree with TRBD1. Per germline, CDR1 MDHEN and CDR2 SYDVKM. J gave up 2 bases and V 1 base, and 8 bases lay outside the gene matches. The CDR3 is 17 residues long.

This sequence joins TRBV2 and TRBJ2-7; no clear D. Trimming stripped 6 bases from V and 6 bases from J, with 12 bases between. The CDR3 is made up of 12 amino acids. Germline-derived CDR1 and CDR2 are SNHLY and FYNNEI. The DNA for the CDR3 is TGTGCCAGCAGGGACCGCTATGGCGAGCAGTACTTC. Amino acids: CASRDRYGEQYF.

In this sample, this clonotype turned up many times. The genes are TRBV20-1 and TRBJ1-1; D may be TRBD1 (5 bases). Germline V lookup: CDR1 DFQATT, CDR2 SNEGSKA (reference sequence). The CDR3 loop spans 14 amino acids. Trimming took 5 bases from V and 4 from J, leaving 17 bases between them. Here the CDR3 DNA reads TGCAGTGCTTCCCTTATGTCTGGGGGCACTGAAGCTTTCTTT. Translating it yields CSASLMSGGTEAFF.

The gene calls are TRBV13 and TRBJ1-2; maybe TRBD1 (6 bases). The CDR3 runs 13 residues. V was pared by 4 bases and J by 7 bases, with 13 bases between. Germline CDR1 PRHDT, CDR2 FYEKMQ (reference sequence). Written as DNA, the CDR3 is TGTGCCAGCAGCTCGGGGGCCTCGAGTGGCTACACCTTC. It yields the protein CASSSGASSGYTF. Full variable domain (outside the CDR3, taken from reference TRBV13 and TRBJ1-2): AAGVIQSPRHLIKEKRETATLKCYPIPRHDTVYWYQQGPGQDPQFLISFYEKMQSDKGSIPDRFSAQQFSDYHSELNMSSLELGDSALYFCASSSGASSGYTFGSGTRLTVV.

The genes are TRBV25-1 and TRBJ2-3; 11 bases agree with TRBD2. Germline V gene data show CDR1 as MGHDK and CDR2 as SYGVNS. After removal of 3 bases from V and 5 bases from J, the junction contained 10 bases not matched to a gene. This CDR3 is 17 amino acids long. CDR3 protein: CASSDIGSGGAQDTQYF. In DNA, the CDR3 is TGTGCCAGCAGTGATATCGGTAGCGGGGGGGCTCAAGATACGCAGTATTTT.

This clonotype has at least ten counts. The chain couples TRBV6-5 to TRBJ1-5, with D perhaps TRBD1 (6 bases). The CDR3 totals 15 residues. The V end lost 2 bases, the J end lost 4 bases, and 12 bases lay between the germline ends. Germline lookup yields CDR1 MNHEY and CDR2 SVGAGI. This CDR3 reads CASSYNGGWNQPQHF. For the CDR3, the DNA is TGTGCCAGCAGTTACAACGGGGGCTGGAATCAGCCCCAGCATTTT.

Only a few counts were recorded for this clonotype. CDR3 sequence (DNA): TGTGCCAGCAGAAACCTTAGGGGGGACAGGGCTACTAACTATGGCTACACCTTC. Its protein product is CASRNLRGDRATNYGYTF. This sequence joins TRBV6-6 and TRBJ1-2; 9 bases line up with TRBD1. Germline CDR1 and CDR2: MNHNY and SVGAGI (reference sequence). J was trimmed by 0 bases and V by 6 bases; bases with no gene match: 14. This CDR3 comprises 18 residues.

This clonotype was seen a handful of times. The J gene is TRBJ2-7, the V gene TRBV12-3 or TRBV12-4, with D possibly being TRBD2 (6 bases). There are 15 residues in the CDR3. Trimming shortened V by 4 bases and J by 0 bases, and 13 bases separated the two germline ends. CDR3 sequence reads: CASSYGTYSSYEQYF. DNA for the CDR3: TGTGCCAGCAGTTATGGGACTTATTCCTCCTACGAGCAGTACTTC.

This clonotype was recorded many times. The V call is TRBV6-5, the J call TRBJ2-7; TRBD1 aligns across 10 bases. V was pared by 5 bases and J by 1 base, with 5 bases of the junction left unmatched. Germline CDR1 reads MNHEY; CDR2 reads SVGAGI. There are 15 residues in the CDR3. The CDR3 region is CASSPGQGVSYEQYF. In nucleotides, the CDR3 is TGTGCCAGCAGTCCCGGACAGGGGGTATCCTACGAGCAGTACTTC.

This clonotype was recorded many times. The chain has TRBV6-5 and TRBJ2-3; TRBD2 matches at 11 bases. Germline CDR1 reads MNHEY; CDR2 reads SVGAGI. This CDR3 has 15 residues. Trimming cost V 6 bases and J 3 bases; bases outside gene matches: 5. Written as DNA, the CDR3 is TGTGCCAGCAGCTTTAGCGGGGGGGAGACAGATACGCAGTATTTT. Translated, it gives CASSFSGGETDTQYF.

This clonotype appeared a few times. The CDR3 DNA is TGTGCCAGCAGTTCTAGCGGAGGGGTTGGTGAGCAGTTCTTC. It specifies CASSSSGGVGEQFF. The V gene is TRBV12-3 or TRBV12-4, the J gene TRBJ2-1; 7 bases agree with TRBD2. The CDR3 has 14 residues. V gave up 4 bases and J gave up 9 bases; unmatched junction bases: 9.

The chain links TRBV2 to TRBJ1-1, with D possibly TRBD1 on 6 matching bases. V was clipped by 3 bases and J by 3 bases, with 14 bases between them. This CDR3 is built from 15 residues. Per the germline V gene, CDR1 is SNHLY and CDR2 is FYNNEI. The chain's CDR3 is CASSEGGAGHTEAFF. In nucleotides, the CDR3 is TGTGCCAGCAGTGAGGGGGGGGCAGGACACACTGAAGCTTTCTTT.